These 7 T cell receptor beta chains were all obtained from the same sample, sequenced in a study of T cells after yellow fever vaccination. MiXCR, applied by TCRdb to the 5' RACE reads, yields one record per CDR3 protein. This sample has almost 600,000 distinct CDR3 sequences; about 14% occur once, and the top ten carry about an eighth. This specimen consisted of PBMCs, obtained on the day of the yellow fever booster vaccination. The receptors shown here come from a young man who received the YFV17D yellow fever vaccine.

This clonotype showed up just a few times. The chain combines TRBV5-1 with TRBJ2-1; 10 bases align to TRBD2. Germline V gene sequence: CDR1 SGHRS, CDR2 YFSETQ. CDR3 length equals 16 residues. The V segment lost 5 bases and the J segment 5 bases; nucleotides outside the gene matches: 10. Here the CDR3 DNA reads TGCGCCAGCAGTGAGGGTTTCGGACTAGCGGACAATGAGCAGTTCTTC. As protein: CASSEGFGLADNEQFF.

The chain recombines TRBV20-1 with TRBJ2-1; TRBD2 aligns across 11 bases. The CDR3 is 17 amino acids. The V gene's germline CDR1 is DFQATT and CDR2 SNEGSKA (reference sequence). V was clipped by 0 bases and J by 2 bases; unmatched bases: 6. The CDR3 region has the DNA TGCAGTGCTAGAGATCTAGCGGGAGGCCCTCCCTACAATGAGCAGTTCTTC. It translates to CSARDLAGGPPYNEQFF.

This clonotype was seen many times. The gene calls are TRBV10-3 and TRBJ2-7, with D perhaps matching TRBD1 (5 bases). Germline loops: CDR1 ENHRY, CDR2 SYGVKD. The V and J ends lost 2 bases and 3 bases respectively, with 20 bases between them. The CDR3 spans 17 residues. CDR3 DNA: TGTGCCATCAGTGAGCGGAAGGCTGACAGTTTACGCTACGAGCAGTACTTC. Translation gives CAISERKADSLRYEQYF.

V is TRBV11-2 and J is TRBJ2-1; 7 positions match TRBD2. Germline-derived CDR1 and CDR2 are SGHAT and FQNNGV. With V trimmed by 1 base and J by 3 bases, 6 bases remained unmatched. The CDR3 sequence is 16 residues long. The CDR3 reads CASSLVSSGNYNEQFF. Written as DNA, the CDR3 is TGTGCCAGCAGCTTAGTATCGAGCGGGAACTACAATGAGCAGTTCTTC.

This clonotype was counted a few times. The J gene is TRBJ2-1, the V gene TRBV11-2; D call uncertain. Germline-derived CDR1 and CDR2 are SGHAT and FQNNGV. The V and J ends lost 11 bases and 7 bases respectively, with 12 bases between them. The CDR3 covers 11 residues. CDR3 sequence (DNA): TGTGCCGGCTCTCTGGGGAATGAGCAGTTCTTC. Protein sequence: CAGSLGNEQFF.

This clonotype has at least ten counts. This chain joins TRBV27 and TRBJ2-7; tentative D call: TRBD2 (5 bases). The CDR3 has 13 amino acids. Trimming pared 11 bases from V and 6 bases from J, leaving 20 bases between. Per the germline V gene, CDR1 is MNHEY and CDR2 is SMNVEV (reference sequence). The CDR3 here is CASHLAPGSEQYF. CDR3 DNA: TGTGCCTCTCACCTCGCGCCGGGGAGCGAGCAGTACTTC.

This clonotype showed up just a few times. The rearrangement links TRBV29-1 to TRBJ2-3; D not resolved. Trimming removed 3 bases from V and 5 bases from J, with 6 bases in between. CDR3 length equals 11 residues. Germline V lookup: CDR1 SQVTM, CDR2 ANQGSEA. CDR3 amino acids: CSVEHGDTQYF. CDR3 in DNA: TGCAGCGTTGAGCACGGAGATACGCAGTATTTT.